This T cell receptor (beta chain) came from a study of early stage breast cancer tumors. The overall study: Most invasive tumors, about 75% of the 16, were ER+/PR+/HER2-. The ER+/PR+/HER2- tumors included seven or eight ductal and a few lobular carcinomas.

On this clone: Its antigen is currently unknown.

Trimming removed 4 bases from V and 0 bases from J; junction bases left unmatched: 3. The CDR3 consists of 16 residues. Per germline, CDR1 MDHEN and CDR2 SYDVKM. Study-level results: Enriched TCRB sequences shared across patients were mostly commonly generated sequences. Tumors had approximately 2.5-fold higher T cell density than normal breast.

Profiling relied on immunoSEQ multiplex PCR, and the TCRdb table lists in-frame clones only, not all of them. The repertoire holds 45,000 to 50,000 clones, with roughly four fifths as singletons. The sequence came from a person aged 45 to 59 with breast cancer. The sample was blood. The chain recombines TRBV28 with TRBJ2-3; 11 positions match TRBD2. The CDR3 bases are TGTGCCAGCAGTTCTCGACTAGCGGGGAGCACAGATACGCAGTATTTT. This codes for CASSSRLAGSTDTQYF.